The 9 T cell receptor beta chains below all came from one sample that was sequenced in a study of beta chain features in type 1 diabetes. Study results and limitations: Moderately but significantly shorter TCRB CDR3s were found in Type 1 diabetes patients in all four CD4+ subsets.

The entirety of the isolated RNA underwent reverse transcription, so expressed TCRB transcripts were sequenced. Sequencing was performed with immunoSEQ multiplex PCR; in TCRdb, only in-frame clones are kept and a portion is missing. The data show some 640,000 clones, over 12% seen once. For these receptors, no antigen is known. Sequencing used naive CD4+ T cells from blood. The receptors were gathered from a man younger than 35 with type 1 diabetes.

V gene TRBV27 combines with J gene TRBJ1-1, with TRBD1 as a possible D gene (6 bases). CDR1 MNHEY and CDR2 SMNVEV come from the germline V gene (reference sequence). Trimming removed 3 bases at V and 1 base at J, with 12 bases between. The CDR3 extends over 15 amino acids. The CDR3 sequence is CASSFLRGGNTEAFF. The CDR3 DNA reads TGTGCCAGCAGTTTCCTCCGAGGGGGGAACACTGAAGCTTTCTTT.

J is TRBJ2-1 and V is TRBV28; D is uncertain. V lost 10 bases and J 3 bases, leaving 16 bases between the germline ends. This CDR3 region has 14 residues. Germline V gene sequence: CDR1 MDHEN, CDR2 SYDVKM. The DNA for the CDR3 is TGTGCCACCACCCAGGCTACTCGCTACAATGAGCAGTTCTTC. Translated: CATTQATRYNEQFF.

The rearrangement joins TRBV19 to TRBJ2-1; TRBD2 matches 10 bases. Per germline, CDR1 LNHDA and CDR2 SQIVND (reference sequence). CDR3 length: 14 residues. The junction had 2 bases not matched to a gene; V was cut back by 7 bases and J by 2 bases. The CDR3 DNA is TGTGCCAGTAATAGCGGGAGGACCTACAATGAGCAGTTCTTC. Its translation is CASNSGRTYNEQFF.

In its sample, this clone was seen a few times. This chain joins TRBV7-9 and TRBJ2-5, with D possibly TRBD1 on 6 matching bases. The CDR3 consists of 16 residues. Germline CDR1 reads SEHNR; CDR2 reads FQNEAQ (reference sequence). With 1 base removed from V and 3 bases from J, the gap between germline ends came to 15 bases. CDR3 in amino acids: CASSLGAGALKETQYF. The DNA for the CDR3 is TGTGCCAGCAGCTTAGGAGCAGGGGCCCTCAAAGAGACCCAGTACTTC.

In nucleotides, the CDR3 is TGTGCCTGGATCGGCAGGGGACGTGGGAATGAGCAGTTCTTC. Translated, it gives CAWIGRGRGNEQFF. This chain connects TRBV30 to TRBJ2-1; a possible D gene is TRBD1 (6 bases). Germline loops: CDR1 GTSNPN, CDR2 SVGIG (reference sequence). The CDR3 is 14 amino acids. V lost 4 bases, J lost 7 bases, and 17 bases lay in between.

The rearrangement links TRBV7-2 to TRBJ2-3; D not resolved. The CDR3 runs to 13 residues. Trimming stripped 6 bases from V and 2 bases from J, with 9 bases between. CDR1 is SGHTA, CDR2 FQGNSA, per germline. The DNA of the CDR3 is TGTGCCAGCAGGGTAGGATTCACAGATACGCAGTATTTT. It specifies CASRVGFTDTQYF. Looking up the rest from reference TRBV7-2 and TRBJ2-3 gives the full variable domain: GAGVSQSPSNKVTEKGKDVELRCDPISGHTALYWYRQSLGQGLEFLIYFQGNSAPDKSGLPSDRFSAERTGGSVSTLTIQRTQQEDSAVYLCASRVGFTDTQYFGPGTRLTVL.

This clone showed up just a few times. This sequence joins TRBV30 and TRBJ2-1, with TRBD2 matching 9 bases. Germline lookup yields CDR1 GTSNPN and CDR2 SVGIG (reference sequence). The V segment lost 1 base and the J segment 6 bases; nucleotides outside the gene matches: 4. CDR3 length: 14 amino acids. CDR3 region: CAWSGGLASNEQFF. In DNA form, the CDR3 reads TGTGCCTGGAGTGGAGGACTAGCGTCCAATGAGCAGTTCTTC.

The chain links TRBV27 to TRBJ2-2, with TRBD2 identical over 7 bases. CDR1 and CDR2 from the germline V gene are MNHEY and SMNVEV (reference sequence). The CDR3 consists of 17 residues. V lost 1 base to trimming and J lost 2 bases; unmatched junction nucleotides: 7. Here the CDR3 DNA reads TGTGCCAGCAGTTTATTGGGGGGGACTTACAACACCGGGGAGCTGTTTTTT. Amino acids: CASSLLGGTYNTGELFF.

This clone appeared a few times. The V gene is TRBV5-1, the J gene TRBJ2-5, with 13 nucleotides matching TRBD2. The V gene's germline CDR1 is SGHRS and CDR2 YFSETQ. The J segment lost 4 bases and the V segment lost 4 bases, leaving 16 bases of the junction unmatched. The CDR3 consists of 19 residues. CDR3 amino acids: CASSRSGTSGASVGETQYF. DNA of the CDR3: TGCGCCAGCAGCCGCTCCGGGACTAGCGGGGCCTCGGTGGGAGAGACCCAGTACTTC.